Each of the 26 T cell receptor beta chains below was sequenced from the same sample in a study of T cell responses to AZD1222 COVID-19 vaccine. Sequenced by immunoSEQ multiplex PCR; TCRdb stores in-frame clones only, minus some. The sample records 240,000 or so clones, 80% to 95% being singletons. This specimen was peripheral blood, taken on day 0 of AZD1222 vaccination. The receptors here all came from an adult in good health.

The V call is TRBV6-5, the J call TRBJ1-5; D gene ambiguous. The germline V gene encodes CDR1 MNHEY and CDR2 SVGAGI. This CDR3 contains 13 residues. Trimming left V 7 bases short and J 6 bases short, with 13 bases between. CDR3 DNA sequence: TGTGCCAGCATCCTACTGGGAGGTCAGCCCCAGCATTTT. Translation: CASILLGGQPQHF.

This sequence joins TRBV28 and TRBJ1-5, with no clear D. The CDR3 contains 13 residues. Germline CDR1 and CDR2: MDHEN and SYDVKM. Trimming left V 6 bases short and J 4 bases short, with 10 bases between. In DNA form, the CDR3 reads TGTGCCAGCAGGCCCCAATTAAATCAGCCCCAGCATTTT. This codes for CASRPQLNQPQHF.

This sequence joins TRBV11-1 and TRBJ2-7; TRBD1 matches at 8 bases. Germline lookup yields CDR1 SGHAT and CDR2 FQDESV (reference sequence). V shed 6 bases and J 3 bases; nucleotides not matched to a gene: 7. The CDR3 is 14 amino acids. The CDR3: CASSSPGTGYEQYF. CDR3 nucleotides: TGTGCCAGCAGTTCTCCCGGGACAGGCTACGAGCAGTACTTC.

V and J are TRBV4-1 and TRBJ1-1, with a tentative D call TRBD1 (5 bases). V was clipped by 4 bases and J by 1 base, with 13 bases between them. This CDR3 contains 15 residues. CDR1 MGHRA and CDR2 YSYEKL come from the germline V gene. CDR3 DNA sequence: TGCGCCAGCAGCCCAGGTCGGGGCCCGAACACTGAAGCTTTCTTT. Its protein product is CASSPGRGPNTEAFF.

CDR3 coding DNA: TGTGCCAGCAGCTATGGGACAGGGGGCATGGCTTTCTTT. This codes for CASSYGTGGMAFF. This chain links TRBV3-1 (or the pseudogene TRBV3-2) with TRBJ1-1; 12 bases are shared with TRBD1. The CDR3 covers 13 residues. CDR1 is LGHDT and CDR2 is YNNKEL in the germline V gene (reference sequence). Unmatched junction bases numbered 6, after V lost 5 bases and J lost 11 bases.

This clone occurred once. The chain uses TRBV7-2 and TRBJ2-7; 7 bases are shared with TRBD1. The CDR3 is 15 residues long. From germline, CDR1 is SGHTA and CDR2 FQGNSA. Trimming cost V 0 bases and J 2 bases; bases outside gene matches: 4. CDR3: CASSLAGTAAYEQYF. The CDR3 DNA reads as TGTGCCAGCAGCTTAGCCGGGACAGCCGCCTACGAGCAGTACTTC.

The chain employs TRBV11-1 and TRBJ1-1; D possibly corresponds to TRBD1 (6 bases). Germline V gene sequence: CDR1 SGHAT, CDR2 FQDESV (reference sequence). CDR3 size: 16 residues. V was trimmed by 2 bases and J by 0 bases, leaving 13 bases between them. CDR3 sequence: CASSLSRGPLNTEAFF. Here the CDR3 DNA reads TGTGCCAGCAGCTTATCTCGGGGGCCACTGAACACTGAAGCTTTCTTT.

V usage is TRBV28 and J usage is TRBJ1-5; 7 bases fit TRBD1. Per the germline V gene, CDR1 is MDHEN and CDR2 is SYDVKM. There are 17 residues in the CDR3. The J segment lost 0 bases and the V segment lost 7 bases, leaving 12 bases of the junction unmatched. The CDR3 sequence is CASTGEGAQGSNQPQHF. For the CDR3, the DNA is TGTGCCAGCACCGGGGAGGGGGCGCAAGGTAGCAATCAGCCCCAGCATTTT.

The chain recombines TRBV11-3 with TRBJ2-7, with D possibly matching TRBD1 (6 bases). Trimming took off 1 base at V and 5 bases at J, with 9 bases between the two ends. CDR3 length: 13 residues. Germline CDR1 is SGHNT and CDR2 is YENEEA. CDR3 residues: CASSLGGDNEQYF. CDR3 nucleotides: TGTGCCAGCAGCTTAGGAGGGGACAACGAGCAGTACTTC.

CDR3 sequence: CASSLVNQPQHF. The CDR3 region has the DNA TGTGCCAGCAGTTTAGTAAATCAGCCCCAGCATTTT. The chain has TRBV28 and TRBJ1-5, with D hard to call. CDR1 and CDR2 from the germline V gene are MDHEN and SYDVKM. Between the trimmed V and J ends, which lost 2 bases and 4 bases, there was a span of 3 bases. This CDR3 comprises 12 residues.

The chain links TRBV28 to TRBJ1-2; TRBD1 agrees at 10 bases. With V trimmed by 6 bases and J by 8 bases, 6 bases remained unmatched. The germline CDR1 and CDR2 sequences are MDHEN and SYDVKM. CDR3 length equals 13 residues. The CDR3 coding sequence is TGTGCCAGCAGCCCCTCGACAGGGGGCGGCTACACCTTC. Residues: CASSPSTGGGYTF.

The chain joins TRBV29-1 to TRBJ2-7; 8 bases are a match to TRBD1. Germline CDR1 and CDR2: SQVTM and ANQGSEA. V gave up 6 bases and J gave up 2 bases; unmatched junction bases: 3. CDR3 size: 12 residues. CDR3 coding DNA: TGCAGCGTCGAGGGACAGGCCTACGAGCAGTACTTC. It specifies CSVEGQAYEQYF.

V gene TRBV5-5 combines with J gene TRBJ2-3; no clear D gene. V was clipped by 3 bases and J by 0 bases, with 5 bases between them. The CDR3 spans 13 residues. Germline V gene sequence: CDR1 SGHKS, CDR2 YYEKEE (reference sequence). The CDR3 region has the DNA TGTGCCAGCAGCTACGGTAGCACAGATACGCAGTATTTT. Amino acid sequence: CASSYGSTDTQYF.

This clone came up a few times. V is TRBV5-8 and J is TRBJ2-7; D unresolved. CDR1 and CDR2 (germline): SGHTS, YDEGEE. There are 15 residues in the CDR3. The ends were cut back, 3 bases at V and 6 bases at J, with 19 bases in the middle. CDR3 coding DNA: TGTGCCAGCAGCTCCCGCCGACAATTGAAGTCCGAGCAGTACTTC. Residues: CASSSRRQLKSEQYF.

This clone was seen only once. This chain joins TRBV27 and TRBJ2-6; D unresolved. CDR3 length equals 13 residues. Trimming took off 5 bases at V and 3 bases at J, with 5 bases between the two ends. The germline V gene has CDR1 MNHEY and CDR2 SMNVEV (reference sequence). The CDR3 nucleotides are TGTGCCAGCAGTGGGCTTGGGGCCAACGTCCTGACTTTC. Its protein is CASSGLGANVLTF. The whole variable domain, filled in from reference TRBV27 and TRBJ2-6, reads EAQVTQNPRYLITVTGKKLTVTCSQNMNHEYMSWYRQDPGLGLRQIYYSMNVEVTDKGDVPEGYKVSRKEKRNFPLILESPSPNQTSLYFCASSGLGANVLTFGAGSRLTVL.

This chain connects TRBV5-1 to TRBJ2-1; a possible D gene is TRBD1 (5 bases). Germline lookup yields CDR1 SGHRS and CDR2 YFSETQ. V gave up 4 bases and J gave up 6 bases, with 11 bases separating them. The CDR3 totals 13 residues. CDR3 in DNA: TGCGCCAGCAGCGCCAAGACAGTCAATGAGCAGTTCTTC. Its translation: CASSAKTVNEQFF. The full variable domain, completed using reference TRBV5-1 and TRBJ2-1, is KAGVTQTPRYLIKTRGQQVTLSCSPISGHRSVSWYQQTPGQGLQFLFEYFSETQRNKGNFPGRFSGRQFSNSRSEMNVSTLELGDSALYLCASSAKTVNEQFFGPGTRLTVL.

CDR3 DNA sequence: TGTGCCACCATGGGACTAGCAGGAGAGCAGTTCTTC. Amino acids: CATMGLAGEQFF. The chain carries TRBV15 and TRBJ2-1; TRBD2 agrees at 9 bases. This CDR3 has 12 residues. V trimming: 7 bases; J trimming: 10 bases; junction bases outside the gene matches: 5. CDR1 and CDR2 from the germline V gene are LNHNV and YYDKDF (reference sequence).

This chain links TRBV6-2 or TRBV6-3 with TRBJ2-7; 8 positions agree with TRBD1. This CDR3 has 17 amino acids. Trimming removed 5 bases from V and 6 bases from J; junction bases left unmatched: 18. CDR1 and CDR2 from the germline V gene are MNHEY and SVGEGT. CDR3 sequence: CASSNRPDRVWGIEQYF. The CDR3 nucleotides read TGTGCCAGCAGTAACCGACCGGACAGGGTTTGGGGGATCGAGCAGTACTTC.

The chain has TRBV3-1 (or the pseudogene TRBV3-2) and TRBJ2-2; 8 positions agree with TRBD2. The germline V gene has CDR1 LGHDT and CDR2 YNNKEL (reference sequence). The CDR3 runs 19 residues. With V trimmed by 0 bases and J by 4 bases, 13 bases remained unmatched. The CDR3 coding sequence is TGTGCCAGCAGCCAAGATATATGGGCCGGGAGGGGCGGCACCGGGGAGCTGTTTTTT. Residues: CASSQDIWAGRGGTGELFF.

The chain has TRBV12-3 or TRBV12-4 and TRBJ1-2; the D gene is possibly TRBD1 (6 bases). The CDR3 is made up of 13 amino acids. Trimming took off 6 bases at V and 7 bases at J, with 15 bases between the two ends. CDR3 in amino acids: CASSRQGMVGYTF. The CDR3 DNA reads as TGTGCCAGCAGCCGTCAGGGGATGGTTGGCTACACCTTC.

The chain employs TRBV18 and TRBJ2-7, with 8 bases aligning to TRBD2. This CDR3 is 14 amino acids long. Germline trimming cut 2 bases from V and 5 bases from J; bases unmatched to any gene: 5. The germline V gene has CDR1 KGHSH and CDR2 LQKENI. The CDR3 coding sequence is TGTGCCAGCTCACCATCGGGGGGGGACGACGAGCAGTACTTC. Translation: CASSPSGGDDEQYF.

A single count supports this clone. The CDR3 is CASSIEGAAGETQYF. The CDR3 bases are TGTGCCAGTAGTATAGAGGGCGCCGCTGGAGAGACCCAGTACTTC. The chain combines TRBV19 with TRBJ2-5; unclear D gene. The CDR3 has 15 amino acids. The germline V gene encodes CDR1 LNHDA and CDR2 SQIVND (reference sequence). Trimming took off 0 bases at V and 4 bases at J, with 12 bases between the two ends.

This chain uses TRBV25-1 with TRBJ1-6; 7 positions agree with TRBD1. Germline loops: CDR1 MGHDK, CDR2 SYGVNS. CDR3 size: 14 residues. The junction had 3 bases not matched to a gene; V was cut back by 6 bases and J by 4 bases. CDR3 protein: CASRQTGYNSPLHF. The CDR3 DNA follows: TGTGCCAGCAGACAGACAGGGTATAATTCACCCCTCCACTTT.

The chain has TRBV21-1 and TRBJ2-4; no check of the table's D call, TRBD2, against the DNA was made. TRBV21-1 is assigned pseudogene status. This CDR3 has 17 residues. The CDR3 sequence is CASTILAGQIAKNIQYF. The CDR3 coding sequence is TGTGCCAGCACCATACTAGCGGGGCAGATAGCCAAAAACATTCAGTACTTC.

The V gene is TRBV7-6, the J gene TRBJ2-7, with a weak D call TRBD1 (5 bases). The CDR3 length is 14 residues. V was shortened by 6 bases and J by 7 bases, with 19 bases between the two germline ends. Germline V gene lookup returns CDR1 SGHVS and CDR2 FNYEAQ. CDR3 sequence reads: CASSPGWSKGEQYF. Written as DNA, the CDR3 is TGTGCCAGCAGTCCAGGGTGGTCTAAGGGGGAGCAGTACTTC.

The chain joins TRBV18 to TRBJ2-6, with D perhaps TRBD1 (6 bases). The CDR3 length is 16 residues. V was trimmed by 6 bases and J by 0 bases, leaving 12 bases between them. Per germline, CDR1 KGHSH and CDR2 LQKENI. The CDR3 DNA reads as TGTGCCAGCTCCTTGGGACAAACCTCTGGGGCCAACGTCCTGACTTTC. Translation: CASSLGQTSGANVLTF. Together with reference TRBV18 and TRBJ2-6, the CDR3 gives the full variable domain: NAGVMQNPRHLVRRRGQEARLRCSPMKGHSHVYWYRQLPEEGLKFMVYLQKENIIDESGMPKERFSAEFPKEGPSILRIQQVVRGDSAAYFCASSLGQTSGANVLTFGAGSRLTVL.